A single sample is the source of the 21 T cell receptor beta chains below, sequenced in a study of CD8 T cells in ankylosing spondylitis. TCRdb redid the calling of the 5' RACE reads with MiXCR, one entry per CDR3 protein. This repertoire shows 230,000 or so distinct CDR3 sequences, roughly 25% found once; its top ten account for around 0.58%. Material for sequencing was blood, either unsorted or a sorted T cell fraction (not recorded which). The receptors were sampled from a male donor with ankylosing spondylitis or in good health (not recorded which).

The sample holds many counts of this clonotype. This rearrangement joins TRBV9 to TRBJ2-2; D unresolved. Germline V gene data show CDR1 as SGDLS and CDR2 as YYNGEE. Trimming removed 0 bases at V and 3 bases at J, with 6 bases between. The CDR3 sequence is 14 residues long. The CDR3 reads CASSVGTHTGELFF. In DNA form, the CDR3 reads TGTGCCAGCAGCGTAGGGACCCACACCGGGGAGCTGTTTTTT.

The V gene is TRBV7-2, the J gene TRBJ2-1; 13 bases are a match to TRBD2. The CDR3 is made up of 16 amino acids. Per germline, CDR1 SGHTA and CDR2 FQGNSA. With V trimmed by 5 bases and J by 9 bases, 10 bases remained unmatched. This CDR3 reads CASSPQLAGGQGEQFF. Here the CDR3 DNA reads TGTGCCAGCAGCCCACAACTAGCGGGGGGGCAGGGTGAGCAGTTCTTC.

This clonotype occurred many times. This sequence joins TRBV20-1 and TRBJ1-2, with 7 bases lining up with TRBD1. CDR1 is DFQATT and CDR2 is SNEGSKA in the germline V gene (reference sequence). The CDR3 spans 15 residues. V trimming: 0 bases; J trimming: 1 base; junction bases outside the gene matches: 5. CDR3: CSARETGRFNYGYTF. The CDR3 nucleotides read TGCAGTGCTAGAGAGACAGGGCGGTTTAACTATGGCTACACCTTC.

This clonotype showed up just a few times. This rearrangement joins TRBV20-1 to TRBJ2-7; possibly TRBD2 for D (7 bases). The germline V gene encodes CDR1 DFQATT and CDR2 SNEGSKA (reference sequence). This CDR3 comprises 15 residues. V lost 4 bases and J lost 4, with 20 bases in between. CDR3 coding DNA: TGCAGTGCTACCCCACGCGGGGGCTTCTCATACGAGCAGTACTTC. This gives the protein CSATPRGGFSYEQYF.

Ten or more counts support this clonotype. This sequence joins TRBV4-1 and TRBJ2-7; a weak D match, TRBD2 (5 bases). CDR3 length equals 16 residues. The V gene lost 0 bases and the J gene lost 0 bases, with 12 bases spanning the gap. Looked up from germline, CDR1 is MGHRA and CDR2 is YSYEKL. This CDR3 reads CASSQDAPGSSYEQYF. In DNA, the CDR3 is TGCGCCAGCAGCCAAGATGCCCCGGGGAGCTCCTACGAGCAGTACTTC.

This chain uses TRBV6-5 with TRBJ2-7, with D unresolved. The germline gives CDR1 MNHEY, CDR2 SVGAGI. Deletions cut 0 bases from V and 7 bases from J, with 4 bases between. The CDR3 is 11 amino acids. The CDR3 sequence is CASSYSGEQYF. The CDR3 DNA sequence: TGTGCCAGCAGTTACTCCGGGGAGCAGTACTTC.

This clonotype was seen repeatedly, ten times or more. CDR3 nucleotide sequence: TGCGCCAGCAGTGACAGGAACACCGGGGAGCTGTTTTTT. Its protein is CASSDRNTGELFF. V gene TRBV10-1 combines with J gene TRBJ2-2; D is unclear. Germline loops: CDR1 WNHNN, CDR2 SYGVQD (reference sequence). V lost 3 bases and J lost 1, with 3 bases in between. This CDR3 region has 13 residues.

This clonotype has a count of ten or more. CDR3 sequence reads: CASSWGGREQYF. The CDR3 coding sequence is TGTGCCAGCAGTTGGGGTGGGCGCGAGCAGTACTTC. The rearrangement uses TRBV12-3 or TRBV12-4 and TRBJ2-7; no definite D call. The CDR3 is made up of 12 amino acids. V gave up 4 bases and J gave up 6 bases, with 10 bases separating them.

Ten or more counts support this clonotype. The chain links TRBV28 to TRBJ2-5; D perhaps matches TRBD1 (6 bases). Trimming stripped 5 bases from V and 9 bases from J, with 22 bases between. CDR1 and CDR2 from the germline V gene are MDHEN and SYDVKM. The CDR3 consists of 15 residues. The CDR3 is CASSAASLGKGAQYF. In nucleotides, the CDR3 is TGTGCCAGCAGTGCCGCCTCGTTAGGCAAGGGGGCCCAGTACTTC.

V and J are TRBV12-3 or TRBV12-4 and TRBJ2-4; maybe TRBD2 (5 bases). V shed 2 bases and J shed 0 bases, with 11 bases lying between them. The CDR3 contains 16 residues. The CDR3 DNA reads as TGTGCCAGCAGTTTACGGGGTCCCCCAGCCAAAAACATTCAGTACTTC. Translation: CASSLRGPPAKNIQYF.

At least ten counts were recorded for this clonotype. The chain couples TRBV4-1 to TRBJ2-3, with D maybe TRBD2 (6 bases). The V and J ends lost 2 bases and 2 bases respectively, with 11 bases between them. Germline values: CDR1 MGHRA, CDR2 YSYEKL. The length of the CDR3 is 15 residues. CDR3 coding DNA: TGCGCCAGCAGCCAATCCGGGACTTTCACAGATACGCAGTATTTT. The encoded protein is CASSQSGTFTDTQYF.

CDR3 amino acids: CASSLWGYADTQYF. CDR3 sequence (DNA): TGTGCCAGCAGCTTGTGGGGGTATGCAGATACGCAGTATTTT. V gene TRBV5-6 combines with J gene TRBJ2-3; D may correspond to TRBD1 or TRBD2 (5 bases each). The germline gives CDR1 SGHDT, CDR2 YYEEEE. The ends were cut back, 1 base at V and 4 bases at J, with 10 bases in the middle. The CDR3 has 14 residues.

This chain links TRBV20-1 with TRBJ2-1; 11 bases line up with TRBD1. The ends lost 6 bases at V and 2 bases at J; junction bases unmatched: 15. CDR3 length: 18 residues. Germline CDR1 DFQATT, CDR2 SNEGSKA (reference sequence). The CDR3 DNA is TGCAGTGCCAAGCGTCGGACCCGGGACAGGGGGACCTACAATGAGCAGTTCTTC. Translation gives CSAKRRTRDRGTYNEQFF.

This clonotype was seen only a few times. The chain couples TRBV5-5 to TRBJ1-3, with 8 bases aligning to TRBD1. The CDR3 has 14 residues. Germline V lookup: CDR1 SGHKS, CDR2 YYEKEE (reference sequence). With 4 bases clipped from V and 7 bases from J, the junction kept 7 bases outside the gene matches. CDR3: CASSAGQVSNTIYF. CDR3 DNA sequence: TGTGCCAGCAGCGCGGGACAGGTTTCGAACACCATATATTTT.

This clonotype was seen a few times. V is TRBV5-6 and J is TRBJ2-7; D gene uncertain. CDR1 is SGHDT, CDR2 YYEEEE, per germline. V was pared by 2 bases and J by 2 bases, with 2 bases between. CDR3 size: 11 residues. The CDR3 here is CASSFTYEQYF. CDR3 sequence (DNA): TGTGCCAGCAGCTTTACCTACGAGCAGTACTTC.

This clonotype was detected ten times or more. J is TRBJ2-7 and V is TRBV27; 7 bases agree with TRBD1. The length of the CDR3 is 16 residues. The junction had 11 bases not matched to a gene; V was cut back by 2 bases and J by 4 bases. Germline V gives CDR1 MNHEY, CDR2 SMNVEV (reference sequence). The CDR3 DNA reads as TGTGCCAGCAGTTTAAGATTTCGGGACAGTCAATACGAGCAGTACTTC. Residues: CASSLRFRDSQYEQYF.

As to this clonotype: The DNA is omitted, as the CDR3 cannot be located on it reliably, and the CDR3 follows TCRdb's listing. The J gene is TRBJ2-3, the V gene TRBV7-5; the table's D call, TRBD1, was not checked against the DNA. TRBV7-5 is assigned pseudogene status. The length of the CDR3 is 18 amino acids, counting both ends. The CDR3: CISVSEAPDREVTDTQYF.

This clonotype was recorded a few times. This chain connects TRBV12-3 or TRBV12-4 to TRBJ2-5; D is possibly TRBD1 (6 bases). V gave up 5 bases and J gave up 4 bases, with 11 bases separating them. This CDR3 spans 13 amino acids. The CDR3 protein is CASSRTAIETQYF. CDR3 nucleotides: TGTGCCAGCAGTAGGACAGCAATAGAGACCCAGTACTTC.

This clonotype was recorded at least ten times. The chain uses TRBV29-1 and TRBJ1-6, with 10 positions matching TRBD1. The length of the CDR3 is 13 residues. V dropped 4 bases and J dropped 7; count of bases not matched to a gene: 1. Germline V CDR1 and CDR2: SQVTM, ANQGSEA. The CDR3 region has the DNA TGCAGCGTTGGGGACAGGGGAAATTCACCCCTCCACTTT. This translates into CSVGDRGNSPLHF.

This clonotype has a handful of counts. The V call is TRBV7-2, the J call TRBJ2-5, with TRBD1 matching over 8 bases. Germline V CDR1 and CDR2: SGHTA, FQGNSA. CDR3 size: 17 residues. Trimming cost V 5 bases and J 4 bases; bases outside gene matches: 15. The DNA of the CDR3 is TGTGCCAGCAGCCCTAGAGGGACAGGAGCAGGACGAGAGACCCAGTACTTC. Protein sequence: CASSPRGTGAGRETQYF.

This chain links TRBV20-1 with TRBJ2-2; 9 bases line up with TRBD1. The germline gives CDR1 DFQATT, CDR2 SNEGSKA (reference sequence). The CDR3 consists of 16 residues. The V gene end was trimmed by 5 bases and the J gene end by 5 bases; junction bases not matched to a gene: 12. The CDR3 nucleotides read TGCAGTGCTGGACAGCCGGGACAGGGTACTACCGGGGAGCTGTTTTTT. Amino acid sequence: CSAGQPGQGTTGELFF.